The 10 T cell receptor beta chains given below trace back to one sample, sequenced in a study of a mutant IDH1 vaccine in newly diagnosed glioma. The time point: week 5, during vaccination. What each vaccine dose contained was 300 ug of mutant IDH1 20-mer peptide, accompanied by topical imiquimod. Their specific antigens are unknown. The repertoire was sequenced with immunoSEQ multiplex PCR; TCRdb's copy has only in-frame clones and lacks some. The sample yields around 42,000 clones, roughly 88% seen once. The specimen comprised PBMCs, sampled from a glioma patient whose treatment included an IDH1 peptide vaccine. All receptors derive from a man aged 35-49 years with glioma.

The rearrangement links TRBV7-2 to TRBJ2-2; the D call may be TRBD1 or TRBD2 (6 bases each). The CDR3 covers 15 residues. Trimming stripped 8 bases from V and 3 bases from J, with 16 bases between. CDR1 and CDR2 from the germline V gene are SGHTA and FQGNSA. Here the CDR3 reads CASGPGGGDTGELFF. The CDR3 DNA sequence: TGTGCCAGCGGACCTGGGGGCGGGGACACCGGGGAGCTGTTTTTT.

This chain joins TRBV7-2 and TRBJ2-1; unclear D gene. Germline lookup yields CDR1 SGHTA and CDR2 FQGNSA. Trimming stripped 6 bases from V and 0 bases from J, with 6 bases between. This CDR3 is 13 amino acids long. CDR3 in amino acids: CASSLSSYNEQFF. CDR3 coding DNA: TGTGCCAGCAGTTTAAGCTCCTACAATGAGCAGTTCTTC.

On this clone: The germline gene is not matched at one end of the junction; a read error may be the cause. The genes are TRBV4-1 and TRBJ2-5; 13 bases match TRBD2. Gene TRBJ2-7 matches the end of the DNA better, so the J call may be wrong. Per germline, CDR1 MGHRA and CDR2 YSYEKL. CDR3 length equals 21 residues. The CDR3 sequence is CASSTPGLAGSRSGTSDEQYF. CDR3 DNA sequence: TGCGCCAGCAGCACTCCGGGACTAGCGGGATCCAGATCCGGAACCTCCGACGAGCAGTACTTC.

This clone has a single count. The J gene is TRBJ2-1, the V gene TRBV5-1; TRBD2 matches 7 bases. The germline V gene encodes CDR1 SGHRS and CDR2 YFSETQ. The junction had 7 bases not matched to a gene; V was cut back by 4 bases and J by 0 bases. The CDR3 loop spans 16 amino acids. The CDR3 DNA reads TGCGCCAGCAGCCCCCGCGGGGGAGTCTCCTACAATGAGCAGTTCTTC. It encodes CASSPRGGVSYNEQFF.

The rearrangement uses TRBV28 and TRBJ2-5; possible D gene TRBD2, 7 bases. CDR3 length: 15 amino acids. The germline gives CDR1 MDHEN, CDR2 SYDVKM. Trimming stripped 5 bases from V and 4 bases from J, with 17 bases between. The CDR3 DNA sequence: TGTGCCAGCAGTGCTCTTGGGGGGGGGCGAGAGACCCAGTACTTC. It is translated as CASSALGGGRETQYF. Together with reference TRBV28 and TRBJ2-5, the CDR3 gives the full variable domain: DVKVTQSSRYLVKRTGEKVFLECVQDMDHENMFWYRQDPGLGLRLIYFSYDVKMKEKGDIPEGYSVSREKKERFSLILESASTNQTSMYLCASSALGGGRETQYFGPGTRLLVL.

This chain joins TRBV2 and TRBJ2-5; 9 nucleotides line up with TRBD2. Germline values: CDR1 SNHLY, CDR2 FYNNEI. Unmatched junction bases numbered 11, after V lost 7 bases and J lost 5 bases. The CDR3 length is 15 residues. DNA of the CDR3: TGTGCCAGCAAGGTGGTGGCCGCGGGAGGGGAGACCCAGTACTTC. This sequence encodes CASKVVAAGGETQYF.

The sample holds one count of this clone. The chain combines TRBV6-1 with TRBJ1-2; D remains ambiguous. The CDR3 runs 14 residues. Trimming stripped 5 bases from V and 4 bases from J, with 14 bases between. Per the germline V gene, CDR1 is MNHNS and CDR2 is SASEGT. CDR3 sequence (DNA): TGTGCCAGCAGTTCGGACGGTGAGGGCTATGGCTACACCTTC. It encodes CASSSDGEGYGYTF.

CDR3 loop: CASSQDRRSYEQYF. CDR3 bases: TGCGCCAGCAGCCAAGATCGACGTTCCTACGAGCAGTACTTC. The chain is built from TRBV4-3 and TRBJ2-7; no definite D call. The CDR3 extends over 14 amino acids. Germline V gives CDR1 LGHNA, CDR2 YSLEER. With 0 bases removed from V and 1 base from J, the gap between germline ends came to 7 bases.

This clone was seen only a few times. The genes are TRBV7-9 and TRBJ1-2; TRBD1 matches at 7 bases. There are 13 residues in the CDR3. Trimming took 1 base from V and 9 from J; bases not matched to a gene: 5. Looked up from germline, CDR1 is SEHNR and CDR2 is FQNEAQ (reference sequence). The CDR3 DNA is TGTGCCAGCAGCTTAGAGGGGGCAGTACGCTACACCTTC. This gives the protein CASSLEGAVRYTF. The full variable domain, completed using reference TRBV7-9 and TRBJ1-2, is DTGVSQNPRHKITKRGQNVTFRCDPISEHNRLYWYRQTLGQGPEFLTYFQNEAQLEKSRLLSDRFSAERPKGSFSTLEIQRTEQGDSAMYLCASSLEGAVRYTFGSGTRLTVV.

The J gene is TRBJ2-3, the V gene TRBV7-9; D not certain. Trimming cost V 2 bases and J 6 bases, with 9 bases left between them. CDR1 is SEHNR and CDR2 is FQNEAQ in the germline V gene (reference sequence). This CDR3 is 13 amino acids long. The DNA for the CDR3 is TGTGCCAGCAGCTTAACAGTGGCCGATACGCAGTATTTT. Translated, it gives CASSLTVADTQYF.